This entry concerns a single T cell receptor (beta chain). Its antigen remains unknown. Quantitative 5'-RACE with molecular barcodes was used to make the TCR beta libraries. In TCRdb, the 5' RACE reads were re-called with MiXCR into one record per CDR3 protein. The profile covers about 480,000 distinct CDR3 sequences, with roughly 17% appearing a single time and approximately 1% taken by the ten largest. The record originates from a study of CD8 T cells in ankylosing spondylitis. Study findings and constraints: Researchers reportedly found disease-linked clones significantly enriched in matched ankylosing spondylitis synovial fluid. Certain motif variants had earlier been reported in reactive arthritis synovial fluid and blood. Within ankylosing spondylitis blood, a TCR beta motif made up of roughly eight highly homologous variants appeared to be characteristic. Clones linked with disease were CD8+ and fairly uncommon in the peripheral blood.

Trimming pared 5 bases from V and 7 bases from J, leaving 15 bases between. The CDR3 has 12 residues. In germline, CDR1 is DFQATT, CDR2 SNEGSKA (reference sequence). This TCR came from a male donor with ankylosing spondylitis. This chain uses TRBV20-1 with TRBJ2-7; maybe TRBD1 (6 bases). Specimen: blood, either unsorted or a sorted T cell fraction (not recorded which). The CDR3 coding sequence is TGCAGTGCTTCCGGACAGCACCTGGAGCAGTACTTC. Translated, it gives CSASGQHLEQYF.